The clone carrying this T cell receptor beta chain appeared a few times. Its antigen remains unidentified. Germline CDR1 reads SGHTA; CDR2 reads FQGTGA. V was shortened by 3 bases and J by 6 bases, with 12 bases between the two germline ends. The CDR3 is 14 residues long. All of the isolated RNA was reverse transcribed, so expressed TCRB transcripts were sequenced. Sequencing was performed with immunoSEQ multiplex PCR; in TCRdb, only in-frame clones are kept and a portion is missing. In the table there are about 160,000 clones, around 7.8% of which are singletons. This entry belongs to a study of beta chain features in type 1 diabetes. Notes on the study in general: For Type 1 diabetes patients, all four CD4+ subsets carried TCRB CDR3s that were moderately but significantly shorter.

J is TRBJ2-1 and V is TRBV7-3, with D maybe TRBD2 (6 bases). Sequencing was done on a sample of central memory CD4+ T cells from blood. The clonotype was recovered from a woman in her thirties or forties with type 1 diabetes. This chain's CDR3 is CASSLAGRGNEQFF. The CDR3 DNA reads as TGTGCCAGCAGCTTGGCGGGGCGTGGCAATGAGCAGTTCTTC.